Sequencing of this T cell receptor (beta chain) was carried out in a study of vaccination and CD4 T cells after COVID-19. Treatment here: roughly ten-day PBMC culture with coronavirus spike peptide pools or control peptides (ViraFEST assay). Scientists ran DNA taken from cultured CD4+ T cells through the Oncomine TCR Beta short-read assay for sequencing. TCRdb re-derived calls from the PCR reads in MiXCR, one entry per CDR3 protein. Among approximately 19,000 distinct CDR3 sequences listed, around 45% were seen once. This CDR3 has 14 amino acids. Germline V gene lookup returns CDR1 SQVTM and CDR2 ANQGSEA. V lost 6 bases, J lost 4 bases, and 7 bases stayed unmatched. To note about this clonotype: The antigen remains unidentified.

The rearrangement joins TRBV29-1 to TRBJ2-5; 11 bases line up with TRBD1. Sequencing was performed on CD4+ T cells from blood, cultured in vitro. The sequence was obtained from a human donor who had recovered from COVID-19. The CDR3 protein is CSVEDRGLGETQYF. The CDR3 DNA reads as TGCAGCGTCGAGGACAGGGGGCTTGGAGAGACCCAGTACTTC.